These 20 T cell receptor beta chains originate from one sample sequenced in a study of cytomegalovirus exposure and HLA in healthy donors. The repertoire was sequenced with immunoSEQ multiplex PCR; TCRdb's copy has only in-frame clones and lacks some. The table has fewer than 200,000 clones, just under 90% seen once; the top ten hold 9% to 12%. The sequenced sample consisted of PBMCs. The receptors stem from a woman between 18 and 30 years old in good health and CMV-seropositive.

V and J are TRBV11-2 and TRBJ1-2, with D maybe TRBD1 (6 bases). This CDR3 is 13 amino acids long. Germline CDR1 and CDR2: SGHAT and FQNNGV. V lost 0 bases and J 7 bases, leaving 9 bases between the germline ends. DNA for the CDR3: TGTGCCAGCAGCTTAGATACAGGGCTTGGCTACACCTTC. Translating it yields CASSLDTGLGYTF. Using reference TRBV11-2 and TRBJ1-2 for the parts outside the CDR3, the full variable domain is EAGVAQSPRYKIIEKRQSVAFWCNPISGHATLYWYQQILGQGPKLLIQFQNNGVVDDSQLPKDRFSAERLKGVDSTLKIQPAKLEDSAVYLCASSLDTGLGYTFGSGTRLTVV.

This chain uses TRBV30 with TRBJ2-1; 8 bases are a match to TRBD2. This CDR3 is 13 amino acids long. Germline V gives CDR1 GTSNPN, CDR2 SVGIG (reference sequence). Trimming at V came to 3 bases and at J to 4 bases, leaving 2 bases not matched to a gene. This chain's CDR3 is CAWSGRGYNEQFF. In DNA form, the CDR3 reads TGTGCCTGGAGCGGGAGGGGATACAATGAGCAGTTCTTC. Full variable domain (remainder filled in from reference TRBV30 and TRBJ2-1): SQTIHQWPATLVQPVGSPLSLECTVEGTSNPNLYWYRQAAGRGLQLLFYSVGIGQISSEVPQNLSASRPQDRQFILSSKKLLLSDSGFYLCAWSGRGYNEQFFGPGTRLTVL.

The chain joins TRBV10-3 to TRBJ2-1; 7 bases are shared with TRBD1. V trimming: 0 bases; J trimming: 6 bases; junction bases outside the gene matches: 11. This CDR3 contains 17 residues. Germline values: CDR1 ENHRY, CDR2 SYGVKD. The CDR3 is CAISESDGGDSGNEQFF. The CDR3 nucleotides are TGTGCCATCAGTGAGTCTGACGGTGGGGACAGTGGCAATGAGCAGTTCTTC.

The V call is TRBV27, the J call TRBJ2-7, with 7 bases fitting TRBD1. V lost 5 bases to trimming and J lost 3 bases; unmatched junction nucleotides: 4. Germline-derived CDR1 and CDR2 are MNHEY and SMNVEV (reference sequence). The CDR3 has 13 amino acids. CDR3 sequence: CASSRQGNYEQYF. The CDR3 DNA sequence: TGTGCCAGCAGTCGACAGGGAAACTACGAGCAGTACTTC.

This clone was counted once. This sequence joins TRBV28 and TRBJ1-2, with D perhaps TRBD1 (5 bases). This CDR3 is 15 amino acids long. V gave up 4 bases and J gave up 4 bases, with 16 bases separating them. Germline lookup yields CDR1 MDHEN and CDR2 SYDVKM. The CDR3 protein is CASSSPSDSLYGYTF. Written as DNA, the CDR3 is TGTGCCAGCAGTTCACCGTCAGACAGCCTCTATGGCTACACCTTC.

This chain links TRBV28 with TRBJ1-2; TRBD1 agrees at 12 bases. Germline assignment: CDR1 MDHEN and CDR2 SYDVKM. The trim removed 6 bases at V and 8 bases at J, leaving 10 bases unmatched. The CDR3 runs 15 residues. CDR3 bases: TGTGCCAGCAGCACACCGGGACAGGGGGCGGGCGGCTACACCTTC. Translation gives CASSTPGQGAGGYTF.

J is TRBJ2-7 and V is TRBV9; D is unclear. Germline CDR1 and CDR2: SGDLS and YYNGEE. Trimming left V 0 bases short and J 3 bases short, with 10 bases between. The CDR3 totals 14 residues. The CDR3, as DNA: TGTGCCAGCAGCGTAGATGGAGCAAGCTACGAGCAGTACTTC. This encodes CASSVDGASYEQYF.

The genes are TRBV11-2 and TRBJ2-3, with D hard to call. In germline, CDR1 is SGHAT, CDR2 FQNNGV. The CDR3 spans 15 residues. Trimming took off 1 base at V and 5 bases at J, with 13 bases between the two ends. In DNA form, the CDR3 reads TGTGCCAGCAGCTTAGTTGTGAGTCCCTTAGATACGCAGTATTTT. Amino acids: CASSLVVSPLDTQYF.

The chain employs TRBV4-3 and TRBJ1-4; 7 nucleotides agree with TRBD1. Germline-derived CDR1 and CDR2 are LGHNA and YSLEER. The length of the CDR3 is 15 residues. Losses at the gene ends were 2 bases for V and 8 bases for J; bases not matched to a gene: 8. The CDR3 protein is CASSQFTGVGEKLFF. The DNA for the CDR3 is TGCGCCAGCAGCCAATTTACAGGGGTCGGGGAAAAACTGTTTTTT.

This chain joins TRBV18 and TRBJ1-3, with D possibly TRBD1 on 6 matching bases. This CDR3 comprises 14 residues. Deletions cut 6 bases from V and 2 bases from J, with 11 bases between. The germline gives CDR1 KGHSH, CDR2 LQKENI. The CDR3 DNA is TGTGCCAGCTCGCCGGACAGAACTGGAAACACCATATATTTT. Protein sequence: CASSPDRTGNTIYF.

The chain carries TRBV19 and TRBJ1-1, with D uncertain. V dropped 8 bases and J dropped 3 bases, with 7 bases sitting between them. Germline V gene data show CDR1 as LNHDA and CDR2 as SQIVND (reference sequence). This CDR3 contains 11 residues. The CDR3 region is CASLRDTEAFF. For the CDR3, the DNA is TGTGCCAGTCTACGGGACACTGAAGCTTTCTTT.

CDR3 protein: CASSYRQGNTEAFF. DNA for the CDR3: TGTGCCAGCAGTTACCGGCAGGGCAACACTGAAGCTTTCTTT. J is TRBJ1-1 and V is TRBV6-6; maybe TRBD1 (5 bases). CDR1 MNHNY and CDR2 SVGAGI come from the germline V gene (reference sequence). The CDR3 contains 14 residues. V was shortened by 2 bases and J by 2 bases, with 9 bases between the two germline ends.

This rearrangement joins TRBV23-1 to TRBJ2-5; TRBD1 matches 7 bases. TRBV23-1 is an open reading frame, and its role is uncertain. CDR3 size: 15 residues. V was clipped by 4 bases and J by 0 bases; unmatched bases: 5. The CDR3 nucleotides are TGCGCCAGCAGTCCGGGACAGTTGAACCAAGAGACCCAGTACTTC. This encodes CASSPGQLNQETQYF.

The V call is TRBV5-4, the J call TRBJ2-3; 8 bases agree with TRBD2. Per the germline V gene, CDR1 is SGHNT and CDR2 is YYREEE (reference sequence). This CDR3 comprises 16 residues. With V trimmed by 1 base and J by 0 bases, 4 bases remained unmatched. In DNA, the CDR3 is TGTGCCAGCAGCTTGCCGACTAGCGCTAGCACAGATACGCAGTATTTT. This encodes CASSLPTSASTDTQYF.

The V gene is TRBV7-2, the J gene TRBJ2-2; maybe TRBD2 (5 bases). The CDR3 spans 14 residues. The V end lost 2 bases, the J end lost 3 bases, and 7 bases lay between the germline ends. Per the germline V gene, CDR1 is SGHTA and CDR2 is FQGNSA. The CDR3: CASSLNSDTGELFF. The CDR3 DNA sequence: TGTGCCAGCAGCTTAAATAGCGACACCGGGGAGCTGTTTTTT.

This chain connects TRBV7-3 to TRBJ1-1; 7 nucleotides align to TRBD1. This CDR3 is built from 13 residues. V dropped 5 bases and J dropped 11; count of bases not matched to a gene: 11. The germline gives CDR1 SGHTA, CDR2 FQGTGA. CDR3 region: CASSPVTGATAFF. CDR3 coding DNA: TGTGCCAGCAGCCCCGTCACAGGGGCGACCGCTTTCTTT.

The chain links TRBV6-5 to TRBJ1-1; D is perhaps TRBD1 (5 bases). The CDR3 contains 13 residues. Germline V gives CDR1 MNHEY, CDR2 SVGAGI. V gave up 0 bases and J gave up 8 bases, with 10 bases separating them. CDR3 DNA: TGTGCCAGCAGTTACTCGCCCAGGGTGGAAGCTTTCTTT. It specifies CASSYSPRVEAFF.

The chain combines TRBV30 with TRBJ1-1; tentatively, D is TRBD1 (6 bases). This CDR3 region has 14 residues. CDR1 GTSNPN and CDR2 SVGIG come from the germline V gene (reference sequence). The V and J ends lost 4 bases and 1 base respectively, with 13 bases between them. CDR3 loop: CAWNSGVGNTEAFF. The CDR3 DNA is TGTGCCTGGAACTCAGGGGTCGGGAACACTGAAGCTTTCTTT.

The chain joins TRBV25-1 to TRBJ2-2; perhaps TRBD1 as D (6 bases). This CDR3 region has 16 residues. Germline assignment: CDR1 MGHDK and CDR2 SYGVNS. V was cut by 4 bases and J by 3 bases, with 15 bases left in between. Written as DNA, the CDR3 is TGTGCCAGCAGTGTACAGGGCCCAGACCACACCGGGGAGCTGTTTTTT. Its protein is CASSVQGPDHTGELFF.

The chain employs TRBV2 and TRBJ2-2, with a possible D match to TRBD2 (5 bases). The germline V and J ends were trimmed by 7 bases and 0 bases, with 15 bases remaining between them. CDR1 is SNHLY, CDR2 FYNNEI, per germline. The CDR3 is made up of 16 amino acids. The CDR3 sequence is CASTRHGGSNTGELFF. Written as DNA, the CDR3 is TGTGCCAGCACCCGTCATGGCGGGTCGAACACCGGGGAGCTGTTTTTT.